The 16 T cell receptor beta chains presented below share a single source sample, sequenced in a study of blood T cell repertoires in COVID-19. Sequencing was performed with immunoSEQ multiplex PCR; in TCRdb, only in-frame clones are kept and a portion is missing. This sample has about 200,000 clones, with over 75% found just once. The sample taken for sequencing was peripheral blood. Source of these receptors: a man aged 35 to 55 with active or convalescent COVID-19.

CDR3 sequence: CASSATGDGLFF. The CDR3 DNA reads as TGTGCCAGCAGTGCTACAGGGGACGGGCTGTTCTTC. The gene calls are TRBV2 and TRBJ2-1; 7 bases are a match to TRBD1. V was pared by 4 bases and J by 15 bases, with 9 bases of the junction left unmatched. CDR1 and CDR2 from the germline V gene are SNHLY and FYNNEI. The CDR3 runs to 12 residues.

This chain joins TRBV6-2 or TRBV6-3 and TRBJ2-3; D unresolved. Trimming stripped 3 bases from V and 4 bases from J, with 14 bases between. There are 15 residues in the CDR3. Germline V gene lookup returns CDR1 MNHEY and CDR2 SVGEGT. This chain's CDR3 is CASSYGPGEADTQYF. The CDR3 region has the DNA TGTGCCAGCAGTTATGGCCCCGGCGAGGCAGATACGCAGTATTTT.

The chain links TRBV7-2 to TRBJ1-1, with D maybe TRBD1 (5 bases). The CDR3 totals 14 residues. Germline CDR1 SGHTA, CDR2 FQGNSA. Trimming took off 0 bases at V and 5 bases at J, with 10 bases between the two ends. The CDR3 coding sequence is TGTGCCAGCAGCTTAGCGATTGGGGGGACTGAAGCTTTCTTT. The encoded protein is CASSLAIGGTEAFF.

The chain joins TRBV6-5 to TRBJ2-7, with 8 bases matching TRBD2. The J segment lost 2 bases and the V segment lost 7 bases, leaving 7 bases of the junction unmatched. The CDR3 loop spans 14 amino acids. Germline lookup yields CDR1 MNHEY and CDR2 SVGAGI. For the CDR3, the DNA is TGTGCCAGCACCCCGGGGGGGATCCCCTACGAGCAGTACTTC. It yields the protein CASTPGGIPYEQYF.

The gene calls are TRBV27 and TRBJ2-1; 10 bases match TRBD1. J lost 3 bases, V lost 6 bases, and 5 bases had no gene match. Germline CDR1 reads MNHEY; CDR2 reads SMNVEV (reference sequence). This CDR3 comprises 15 residues. The CDR3 reads CASSLDRGHYNEQFF. The CDR3 DNA sequence: TGTGCCAGCAGCCTAGACAGGGGGCACTACAATGAGCAGTTCTTC.

This clone was counted ten times or more. The chain uses TRBV2 and TRBJ2-7; D might be TRBD2 (5 bases). V was clipped by 7 bases and J by 7 bases, with 20 bases between them. Germline CDR1 reads SNHLY; CDR2 reads FYNNEI. This CDR3 region has 14 residues. The CDR3: CASMRASGPQEQYF. The DNA of the CDR3 is TGTGCCAGCATGCGGGCCAGCGGCCCTCAGGAGCAGTACTTC.

The chain combines TRBV5-1 with TRBJ2-3; 8 bases line up with TRBD2. Germline CDR1 reads SGHRS; CDR2 reads YFSETQ. Trimming took 6 bases from V and 4 from J; bases not matched to a gene: 7. The CDR3 has 14 residues. The CDR3 bases are TGCGCCAGCAACCCGGGGGGGAGCGCAGATACGCAGTATTTT. It yields the protein CASNPGGSADTQYF.

The chain links TRBV6-5 to TRBJ2-7; 9 nucleotides line up with TRBD1. The CDR3 spans 14 residues. CDR1 is MNHEY, CDR2 SVGAGI, per germline. Losses at the gene ends were 5 bases for V and 5 bases for J; bases not matched to a gene: 7. CDR3 sequence (DNA): TGTGCCAGCAGTACCGGACAGGGGAGCGACGAGCAGTACTTC. Its protein is CASSTGQGSDEQYF.

V is TRBV6-5 and J is TRBJ1-4, with 7 nucleotides matching TRBD1. Per the germline V gene, CDR1 is MNHEY and CDR2 is SVGAGI. With V trimmed by 6 bases and J by 3 bases, 1 base remained unmatched. This CDR3 is built from 13 residues. The CDR3 protein is CASRTGANEKLFF. The CDR3 DNA follows: TGTGCCAGCAGAACAGGGGCTAATGAAAAACTGTTTTTT.

V usage is TRBV14 and J usage is TRBJ2-7; 9 bases are shared with TRBD2. Trimming cost V 1 base and J 2 bases; bases outside gene matches: 3. The CDR3 is 15 residues long. Germline lookup yields CDR1 SGHDN and CDR2 FVKESK. The CDR3 DNA is TGTGCCAGCAGCCAAGCGGGCGGGAGGGCCTACGAGCAGTACTTC. This encodes CASSQAGGRAYEQYF.

The J gene is TRBJ1-1, the V gene TRBV29-1; TRBD1 matches at 11 bases. The V and J ends lost 7 bases and 10 bases, in that order; junction bases with no gene match: 11. This CDR3 comprises 13 residues. Looked up from germline, CDR1 is SQVTM and CDR2 is ANQGSEA. CDR3: CSGRTGGESRAFF. In DNA form, the CDR3 reads TGCAGCGGCCGGACAGGGGGCGAGAGTCGAGCTTTCTTT.

The count of this clone is one. The chain joins TRBV7-9 to TRBJ1-1, with TRBD1 as a possible D gene (5 bases). Germline V gene sequence: CDR1 SEHNR, CDR2 FQNEAQ (reference sequence). V dropped 0 bases and J dropped 2 bases, with 10 bases sitting between them. This CDR3 comprises 15 residues. CDR3 sequence: CASSLALGANTEAFF. CDR3 bases: TGTGCCAGCAGCTTAGCGCTAGGGGCAAACACTGAAGCTTTCTTT.

The chain uses TRBV5-1 and TRBJ2-7; 8 bases match TRBD2. J gave up 2 bases and V 0 bases, and 1 base lay outside the gene matches. Germline CDR1 and CDR2: SGHRS and YFSETQ. The CDR3 is 14 amino acids. CDR3 bases: TGCGCCAGCAGCTTGGCTAGCGGGCCCTACGAGCAGTACTTC. This sequence encodes CASSLASGPYEQYF.

The gene calls are TRBV7-2 and TRBJ1-6; 7 bases map to TRBD1. Germline loops: CDR1 SGHTA, CDR2 FQGNSA. This CDR3 is 16 amino acids long. V lost 5 bases, J lost 2 bases, and 6 bases stayed unmatched. This CDR3 reads CASSRIGTAYNSPLHF. The DNA for the CDR3 is TGTGCCAGCAGCAGGATCGGGACAGCCTATAATTCACCCCTCCACTTT.

The chain joins TRBV28 to TRBJ1-5; D possibly corresponds to TRBD1 (5 bases). Looked up from germline, CDR1 is MDHEN and CDR2 is SYDVKM. The CDR3 spans 17 residues. V was trimmed by 5 bases and J by 3 bases, leaving 20 bases between them. The DNA of the CDR3 is TGTGCCAGCAGTCACCGGGCCGGGGGACCTGACAATCAGCCCCAGCATTTT. Protein: CASSHRAGGPDNQPQHF.

The CDR3 region is CASSQSGRQGNNEKLFF. The CDR3 DNA follows: TGCGCCAGCAGCCAAAGTGGGAGACAGGGGAACAATGAAAAACTGTTTTTT. This chain uses TRBV4-1 with TRBJ1-4; 8 bases align to TRBD1. Losses at the gene ends were 2 bases for V and 5 bases for J; bases not matched to a gene: 10. The germline V gene has CDR1 MGHRA and CDR2 YSYEKL. The CDR3 totals 17 residues.